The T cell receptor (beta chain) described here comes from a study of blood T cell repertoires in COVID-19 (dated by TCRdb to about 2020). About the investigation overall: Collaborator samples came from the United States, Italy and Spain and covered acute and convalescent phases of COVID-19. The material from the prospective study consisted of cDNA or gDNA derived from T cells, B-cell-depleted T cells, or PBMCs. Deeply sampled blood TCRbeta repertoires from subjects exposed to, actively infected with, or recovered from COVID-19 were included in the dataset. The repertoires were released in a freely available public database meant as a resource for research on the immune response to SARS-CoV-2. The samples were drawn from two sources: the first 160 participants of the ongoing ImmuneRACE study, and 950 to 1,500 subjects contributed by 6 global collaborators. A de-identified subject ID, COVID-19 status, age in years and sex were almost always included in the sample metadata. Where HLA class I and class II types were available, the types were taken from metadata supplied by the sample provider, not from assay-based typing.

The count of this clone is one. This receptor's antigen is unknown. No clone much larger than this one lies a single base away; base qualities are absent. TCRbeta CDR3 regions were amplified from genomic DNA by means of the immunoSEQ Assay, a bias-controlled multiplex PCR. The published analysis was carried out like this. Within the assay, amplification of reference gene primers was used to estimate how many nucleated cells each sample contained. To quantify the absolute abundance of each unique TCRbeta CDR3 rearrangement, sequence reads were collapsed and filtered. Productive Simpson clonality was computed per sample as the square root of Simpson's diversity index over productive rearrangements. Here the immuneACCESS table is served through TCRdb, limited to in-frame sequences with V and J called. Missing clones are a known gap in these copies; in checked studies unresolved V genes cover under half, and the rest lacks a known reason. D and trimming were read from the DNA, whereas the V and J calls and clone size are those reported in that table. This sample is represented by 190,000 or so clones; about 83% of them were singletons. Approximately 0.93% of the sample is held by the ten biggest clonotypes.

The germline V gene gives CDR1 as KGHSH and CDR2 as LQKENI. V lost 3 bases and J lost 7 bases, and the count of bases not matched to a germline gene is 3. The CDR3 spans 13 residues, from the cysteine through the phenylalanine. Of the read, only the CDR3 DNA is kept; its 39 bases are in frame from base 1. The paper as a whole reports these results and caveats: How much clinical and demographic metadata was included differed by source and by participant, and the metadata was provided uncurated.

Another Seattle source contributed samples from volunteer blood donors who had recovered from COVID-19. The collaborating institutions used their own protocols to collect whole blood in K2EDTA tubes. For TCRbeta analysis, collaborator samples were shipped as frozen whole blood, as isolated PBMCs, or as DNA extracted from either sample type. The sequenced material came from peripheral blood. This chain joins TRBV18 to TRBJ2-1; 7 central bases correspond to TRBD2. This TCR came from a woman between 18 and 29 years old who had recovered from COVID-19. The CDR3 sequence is CASSPRLANEQFF. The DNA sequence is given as TGTGCCAGCTCACCTCGACTAGCTAATGAGCAGTTCTTC.